The entry below describes one T cell receptor beta chain. Produced via immunoSEQ multiplex PCR; TCRdb's table is partial and in-frame only. The data contain 60,000 to 70,000 clones, 75% to 85% of them singletons. The sample originates from a study of OX40 agonist ivuxolimab in advanced cancers. The sample was CD4+ or CD8+ T cells sorted from blood, taken in a trial of the OX40 agonist ivuxolimab. The TCR comes from an adult with an advanced solid tumor such as melanoma, head and neck, liver or kidney cancer.

CDR3 residues: CASSWPNGEQYF. Written as DNA, the CDR3 is TGTGCCAGCAGTTGGCCGAATGGCGAGCAGTACTTC. The chain has TRBV28 and TRBJ2-7, with D unclear. The CDR3 has 12 residues. Per the germline V gene, CDR1 is MDHEN and CDR2 is SYDVKM. Between the trimmed V and J ends, which lost 4 bases and 6 bases, there was a span of 10 bases.